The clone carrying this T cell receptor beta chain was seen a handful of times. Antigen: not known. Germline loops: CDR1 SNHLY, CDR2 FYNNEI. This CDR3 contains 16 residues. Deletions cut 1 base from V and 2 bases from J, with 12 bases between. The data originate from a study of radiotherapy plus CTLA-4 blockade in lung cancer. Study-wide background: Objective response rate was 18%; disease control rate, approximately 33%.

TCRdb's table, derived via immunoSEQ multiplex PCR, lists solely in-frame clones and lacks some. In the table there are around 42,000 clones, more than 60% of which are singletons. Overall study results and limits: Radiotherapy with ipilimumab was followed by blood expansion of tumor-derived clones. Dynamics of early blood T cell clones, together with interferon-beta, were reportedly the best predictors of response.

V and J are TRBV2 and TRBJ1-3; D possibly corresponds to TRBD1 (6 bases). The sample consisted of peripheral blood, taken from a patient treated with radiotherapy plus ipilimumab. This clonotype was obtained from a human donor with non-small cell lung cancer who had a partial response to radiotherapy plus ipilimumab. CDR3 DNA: TGTGCCAGCAGTGAAGTCGGCAGGGGAACTGGAAACACCATATATTTT. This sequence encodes CASSEVGRGTGNTIYF.